This entry lists 2 T cell receptor beta chains sequenced from one sample in a study of blood T cell repertoires in COVID-19. Sequencing used immunoSEQ multiplex PCR; TCRdb keeps in-frame clones, though not all of them. The top ten hold under 50% of the sample, which has about 89,000 clones, about 80% seen once. Sample: peripheral blood. These receptor sequences come from a human donor in a cohort sampled during active COVID-19.

V gene TRBV30 combines with J gene TRBJ1-4; D remains unclear. V lost 3 bases to trimming and J lost 6 bases, with 20 bases between them. Germline-derived CDR1 and CDR2 are GTSNPN and SVGIG (reference sequence). The CDR3 runs 16 residues. CDR3 region: CAWSRAYRESHEKLFF. CDR3 DNA sequence: TGTGCCTGGAGCCGAGCCTACCGGGAGTCTCATGAAAAACTGTTTTTT. Drawing the rest from reference TRBV30 and TRBJ1-4, the complete variable domain is SQTIHQWPATLVQPVGSPLSLECTVEGTSNPNLYWYRQAAGRGLQLLFYSVGIGQISSEVPQNLSASRPQDRQFILSSKKLLLSDSGFYLCAWSRAYRESHEKLFFGSGTQLSVL.

The chain joins TRBV6-6 to TRBJ2-7, with 7 bases that match TRBD1. Germline V gene data show CDR1 as MNHNY and CDR2 as SVGAGI (reference sequence). The J segment lost 3 bases and the V segment lost 2 bases, leaving 4 bases of the junction unmatched. This CDR3 is built from 14 residues. CDR3 nucleotides: TGTGCCAGCAGTTACGGGGCAGGGGGCTACGAGCAGTACTTC. It specifies CASSYGAGGYEQYF.